These 9 T cell receptor beta chains came from one sample sequenced in a study of regulatory T cells in long-lasting Graves disease. Time point denoted: newly diagnosed GD, antithyroid drugs for less than 3 months. PBMCs provided the RNA from which the TCR library was made. HTBI primers from iRepertoire and Arm-PCR of CDR3 regions yielded the TCR beta libraries. A single record per CDR3 protein comes from TCRdb applying MiXCR to the multiplex PCR reads. The repertoire has 350,000 to 500,000 distinct CDR3 sequences, 14% of them found once; the top ten carry more than 15%. This same sample was also part of a study on T cells in Graves' hyperthyroidism and ophthalmopathy.

Specimen: peripheral blood mononuclear cells (PBMCs), collected at new diagnosis, from a patient treated with antithyroid drugs. The origin of the receptors is a woman aged 45 to 65 with Graves disease.

The chain uses TRBV3-1 and TRBJ2-1; D is unclear. The CDR3 runs 14 residues. The V gene's germline CDR1 is LGHDT and CDR2 YNNKEL (reference sequence). The V and J ends lost 1 base and 8 bases respectively, with 12 bases between them. The CDR3 loop reads CASSQVPSSDEQFF. In nucleotides, the CDR3 is TGTGCCAGCAGCCAAGTTCCTAGTTCGGATGAGCAGTTCTTC.

This clonotype occurred a few times. This sequence joins TRBV12-5 and TRBJ2-7; no firm D call. With 2 bases removed from V and 3 bases from J, the gap between germline ends came to 14 bases. The CDR3 sequence is 15 residues long. Germline lookup yields CDR1 LGHNT and CDR2 FRNRAP. The CDR3 reads CASGLQPASYYEQYF. Written as DNA, the CDR3 is TGTGCTAGTGGTTTGCAGCCAGCAAGCTACTACGAGCAGTACTTC.

This clonotype was picked up many times. The genes are TRBV4-1 and TRBJ2-7; D is possibly TRBD1 (6 bases). The CDR3 totals 16 residues. Germline assignment: CDR1 MGHRA and CDR2 YSYEKL. Between the trimmed V and J ends, which lost 2 bases and 0 bases, there was a span of 14 bases. CDR3 coding DNA: TGCGCCAGCAGCCAACTCACAGGGTATGACTCCTACGAGCAGTACTTC. It codes for CASSQLTGYDSYEQYF.

This clonotype was observed at least ten times. CDR3 coding DNA: TGTGCCAGCATAGCGGGAGAAGGAGAGACCCAGTACTTC. Its protein product is CASIAGEGETQYF. The chain couples TRBV2 to TRBJ2-5; 9 bases line up with TRBD2. The CDR3 is 13 amino acids. Trimming at V came to 7 bases and at J to 4 bases, leaving 4 bases not matched to a gene. Germline V gene data show CDR1 as SNHLY and CDR2 as FYNNEI.

The chain joins TRBV9 to TRBJ1-2, with D maybe TRBD1 (5 bases). Per germline, CDR1 SGDLS and CDR2 YYNGEE. V lost 4 bases to trimming and J lost 6 bases, with 19 bases between them. The CDR3 runs to 15 residues. CDR3 residues: CASSPAGRQIHGYTF. The CDR3 DNA follows: TGTGCCAGCAGCCCCGCCGGTCGACAGATCCATGGCTACACCTTC. The whole variable domain, filled in from reference TRBV9 and TRBJ1-2, reads DSGVTQTPKHLITATGQRVTLRCSPRSGDLSVYWYQQSLDQGLQFLIQYYNGEERAKGNILERFSAQQFPDLHSELNLSSLELGDSALYFCASSPAGRQIHGYTFGSGTRLTVV.

This clonotype has a handful of counts. The V call is TRBV6-1, the J call TRBJ2-3; D unresolved. This CDR3 has 14 residues. V was clipped by 9 bases and J by 0 bases, with 13 bases between them. CDR1 and CDR2 from the germline V gene are MNHNS and SASEGT. CDR3 sequence reads: CASSYTTSTDTQYF. DNA of the CDR3: TGTGCCAGTTCTTACACCACTAGCACAGATACGCAGTATTTT.

Many counts were recorded for this clonotype. V and J are TRBV20-1 and TRBJ2-1, with D unclear. Per germline, CDR1 DFQATT and CDR2 SNEGSKA (reference sequence). V was pared by 3 bases and J by 1 base, with 10 bases between. CDR3 length: 14 residues. The CDR3 DNA sequence: TGCAGTGCTAGGAAGGACGGGTCCTACAATGAGCAGTTCTTC. Its translation: CSARKDGSYNEQFF.

The genes are TRBV6-1 and TRBJ2-6; D is uncertain. The CDR3 consists of 15 residues. V lost 5 bases and J 1 base, leaving 9 bases between the germline ends. CDR1 is MNHNS, CDR2 SASEGT, per germline. CDR3 loop: CASSHLESGANVLTF. In DNA, the CDR3 is TGTGCCAGCAGTCACCTTGAGTCTGGGGCCAACGTCCTGACTTTC.

V usage is TRBV7-9 and J usage is TRBJ2-2, with TRBD2 matching 7 bases. CDR1 and CDR2 from the germline V gene are SEHNR and FQNEAQ (reference sequence). V lost 5 bases, J lost 2 bases, and 8 bases stayed unmatched. The CDR3 loop spans 16 amino acids. This CDR3 reads CASSPPLAVNTGELFF. The DNA for the CDR3 is TGTGCCAGCAGCCCACCCCTAGCGGTTAACACCGGGGAGCTGTTTTTT.